These T cell receptor beta chains were read from a single sample in a study of blood T cell repertoires in COVID-19. TCRdb's table, derived via immunoSEQ multiplex PCR, lists solely in-frame clones and lacks some. The sample holds more than 150,000 clones; more than 75% are singletons and the top ten take around 0.5%. What was sequenced was peripheral blood. The receptors were gathered from a man in his sixties with COVID-19, enrolled during active disease. Both conserved end residues are part of each CDR3. The D gene is left open where the match is weak. Expanded clones are given a class, and other clones once, few, many or no size at all.

. | TRBJ2-2 | TRBV4-1 | . | CASSLLAGTSNTGELFF | TGCGCCAGCAGCCTTCTGGCCGGGACTTCGAACACCGGGGAGCTGTTTTTT
. | TRBJ1-1 | TRBV9 | TRBD1 | CASSLSGQENTEAFF | TGTGCCAGCAGCCTCTCCGGACAGGAGAACACTGAAGCTTTCTTT
. | TRBJ2-7 | TRBV27 | TRBD2 | CASSPGQNEILAGGFRNEQYF | TGTGCCAGCAGCCCGGGACAGAACGAAATATTAGCGGGAGGGTTTAGGAACGAGCAGTACTTC
. | TRBJ2-1 | TRBV20-1 | TRBD2 | CSASSGGRGSYNEQFF | TGCAGTGCTAGTTCCGGCGGGAGGGGGTCCTACAATGAGCAGTTCTTC
few | TRBJ2-7 | TRBV7-2 | TRBD2 | CASNELAVPVYEQYF | TGTGCCAGCAACGAACTAGCGGTCCCGGTCTACGAGCAGTACTTC
. | TRBJ2-7 | TRBV27 | . | CASVSRDKPPYEQYF | TGTGCCAGCGTGAGCCGGGACAAGCCGCCCTACGAGCAGTACTTC
. | TRBJ2-3 | TRBV6-2/TRBV6-3 | . | CASSTNRVTSTDTQYF | TGTGCCAGCAGCACAAACAGGGTAACTAGCACAGATACGCAGTATTTT
few | TRBJ2-5 | TRBV18 | . | CASSPSQQETQYF | TGTGCCAGCTCACCTAGCCAGCAAGAGACCCAGTACTTC
. | TRBJ2-3 | TRBV11-1 | TRBD2 | CASSGRGGRRDTQYF | TGTGCCAGCAGTGGTCGGGGGGGGCGGCGAGATACGCAGTATTTT
once | TRBJ1-2 | TRBV28 | TRBD1 | CASRKPRGQGEGYTF | TGTGCCAGCAGGAAACCTCGGGGACAGGGTGAGGGCTACACCTTC
. | TRBJ1-3 | TRBV6-1 | TRBD1 | CASSDSRTGSTGNTIYF | TGTGCCAGCAGTGATAGCCGGACAGGGAGTACTGGAAACACCATATATTTT
. | TRBJ1-4 | TRBV3-1/TRBV3-2 | TRBD1 | CASSPRTGGTEKLFF | TGTGCCAGCAGCCCCCGGACAGGGGGCACTGAAAAACTGTTTTTT
. | TRBJ2-5 | TRBV2 | TRBD2 | CASSANSGGASETQYF | TGTGCCAGCAGTGCGAATAGCGGGGGGGCATCAGAGACCCAGTACTTC
. | TRBJ1-2 | TRBV7-9 | . | CASSLDWGLTSNYGYTF | TGTGCCAGCAGCTTAGACTGGGGCCTCACCTCCAACTATGGCTACACCTTC
. | TRBJ1-5 | TRBV18 | TRBD1 | CASSNLPRTGGGQPQHF | TGTGCCAGCTCTAACCTTCCGCGGACAGGGGGCGGACAGCCCCAGCATTTT
. | TRBJ2-1 | TRBV19 | . | CASSTLGGSYNEQFF | TGTGCCAGTAGTACCTTAGGGGGCTCCTACAATGAGCAGTTCTTC
. | TRBJ2-7 | TRBV5-4 | TRBD2 | CASSSEAGTASYEQYF | TGTGCCAGCAGCTCCGAAGCGGGGACTGCGTCCTACGAGCAGTACTTC
. | TRBJ2-3 | TRBV27 | . | CASSPSRGSTDTQYF | TGTGCCAGCAGTCCCTCCCGGGGGTCCACAGATACGCAGTATTTT
. | TRBJ1-1 | TRBV12-3/TRBV12-4 | TRBD1 | CASSARQGAKAFF | TGTGCCAGCAGTGCCCGGCAGGGGGCGAAGGCTTTCTTT
. | TRBJ2-5 | TRBV5-1 | TRBD2 | CASSSGLADQETQYF | TGCGCCAGCAGCTCGGGACTAGCGGACCAAGAGACCCAGTACTTC
few | TRBJ1-2 | TRBV12-3/TRBV12-4 | . | CASSRSGLSYTF | TGTGCCAGCAGCCGATCAGGCTTGAGCTACACCTTC
. | TRBJ1-5 | TRBV7-2 | . | CASSLVNGPQHF | TGTGCCAGCAGCTTAGTGAACGGGCCCCAGCATTTT
. | TRBJ1-2 | TRBV4-2 | . | CASSQDRTANGYTF | TGTGCCAGCAGCCAAGATAGGACAGCAAATGGCTACACCTTC
. | TRBJ1-6 | TRBV19 | . | CASSIGQGNSPLHF | TGTGCCAGTAGTATCGGGCAGGGGAATTCACCCCTCCACTTT
. | TRBJ2-3 | TRBV10-3 | . | CAISDEQASTDTQYF | TGTGCCATCAGTGATGAACAGGCTAGCACAGATACGCAGTATTTT
. | TRBJ1-3 | TRBV30 | TRBD1 | CAWTHQGVSGNTIYF | TGTGCCTGGACCCATCAGGGGGTTTCTGGAAACACCATATATTTT
once | TRBJ2-1 | TRBV19 | TRBD2 | CASSIGAGGPGDEQFF | TGTGCCAGTAGTATAGGGGCGGGGGGGCCTGGCGATGAGCAGTTCTTC
. | TRBJ2-1 | TRBV28 | . | CASKGAEAGTYNEQFF | TGTGCCAGCAAGGGCGCCGAAGCGGGCACCTACAATGAGCAGTTCTTC
. | TRBJ2-1 | TRBV7-2 | TRBD2 | CASSSTWASGTSYNEQFF | TGTGCCAGCAGCTCTACCTGGGCTAGCGGGACCTCCTACAATGAGCAGTTCTTC
few | TRBJ2-1 | TRBV12-3/TRBV12-4 | TRBD1 | CASKITGDEQFF | TGTGCCAGCAAAATAACAGGGGATGAGCAGTTCTTC
. | TRBJ1-2 | TRBV5-1 | . | CASSLDAGNGYTF | TGCGCCAGCAGCTTGGATGCAGGGAATGGCTACACCTTC
. | TRBJ1-2 | TRBV28 | TRBD1 | CASSLPGQGPGYTF | TGTGCCAGCAGTTTACCGGGACAGGGGCCTGGCTACACCTTC
. | TRBJ1-3 | TRBV7-2 | . | CASSLSVYSGNTIYF | TGTGCCAGCAGCTTAAGCGTATACTCTGGAAACACCATATATTTT
. | TRBJ2-7 | TRBV5-1 | . | CASSRGTTDSAEQYF | TGCGCCAGCAGCCGCGGGACGACGGACTCCGCCGAGCAGTACTTC
. | TRBJ1-2 | TRBV12-3/TRBV12-4 | . | CASRAGQAYGYTF | TGTGCCAGCAGGGCAGGGCAGGCCTATGGCTACACCTTC
. | TRBJ1-3 | TRBV19 | . | CASSNLRGHSGNTIYF | TGTGCCAGTAGTAATCTCAGGGGCCACTCTGGAAACACCATATATTTT
once | TRBJ2-1 | TRBV28 | TRBD2 | CASSQTQGLAGGRYSYNEQFF | TGTGCCAGCAGTCAAACCCAGGGACTAGCGGGGGGGCGTTACTCCTACAATGAGCAGTTCTTC
. | TRBJ1-2 | TRBV5-4 | TRBD1 | CASSQLGTGYGGYTF | TGTGCCAGCAGCCAACTAGGGACAGGGTACGGTGGCTACACCTTC
. | TRBJ2-3 | TRBV7-3 | . | CASSLQSTDTQYF | TGTGCCAGCAGCTTACAAAGCACAGATACGCAGTATTTT